These T cell receptor beta chains were read from a single sample in a study of T cell changes during pregnancy in multiple sclerosis. Profiling relied on immunoSEQ multiplex PCR, and the TCRdb table lists in-frame clones only, not all of them. The table shows about 35,000 clones, with over 85% occurring only once. This material consisted of peripheral blood, taken in the third trimester of pregnancy. The source is a female donor in good health, enrolled as a control in a pregnancy study. CDR3s include the opening cysteine and the closing phenylalanine or tryptophan. The D gene is left open where the match is weak. Part of the rows lack a size; the others show once, few, many or a class for expanded clones.

CDR3aa: CASSLVGTPQETQYF
CDR3nt: TGTGCCAGCAGCTTAGTTGGGACTCCACAAGAGACCCAGTACTTC
d_gene: .
j_gene: TRBJ2-5
v_gene: TRBV7-2
abundance: .

CDR3aa: CASSIGGNTEAFF
CDR3nt: TGTGCCAGTAGTATCGGGGGGAACACTGAAGCTTTCTTT
d_gene: .
j_gene: TRBJ1-1
v_gene: TRBV19
abundance: .

CDR3aa: CASSNQPGLAGGGEQFF
CDR3nt: TGTGCCAGCAGCAACCAACCGGGACTAGCGGGAGGAGGCGAGCAGTTCTTC
d_gene: TRBD2
j_gene: TRBJ2-1
v_gene: TRBV7-3
abundance: .

CDR3aa: CSVAAGLNQPQHF
CDR3nt: TGCAGCGTTGCGGCAGGGTTGAATCAGCCCCAGCATTTT
d_gene: .
j_gene: TRBJ1-5
v_gene: TRBV29-1
abundance: .

CDR3aa: CASSQGQRYGYTF
CDR3nt: TGTGCCAGCAGCCAGGGACAGAGATATGGCTACACCTTC
d_gene: TRBD1
j_gene: TRBJ1-2
v_gene: TRBV5-4
abundance: .

CDR3aa: CASSRDRVNTEAFF
CDR3nt: TGTGCCAGCAGCCGCGACAGGGTGAACACTGAAGCTTTCTTT
d_gene: TRBD1
j_gene: TRBJ1-1
v_gene: TRBV7-2
abundance: .

CDR3aa: CASSEGLADYNEQFF
CDR3nt: TGTGCCAGCAGTGAGGGACTAGCGGACTACAATGAGCAGTTCTTC
d_gene: TRBD2
j_gene: TRBJ2-1
v_gene: TRBV6-4
abundance: .

CDR3aa: CASSPGENTEAFF
CDR3nt: TGTGCCAGCTCACCAGGAGAGAACACTGAAGCTTTCTTT
d_gene: .
j_gene: TRBJ1-1
v_gene: TRBV18
abundance: .

CDR3aa: CASSGLGGRARNEQFF
CDR3nt: TGTGCCAGCAGCGGGTTGGGCGGGAGGGCCAGAAATGAGCAGTTCTTC
d_gene: TRBD2
j_gene: TRBJ2-1
v_gene: TRBV9
abundance: .

CDR3aa: CASSPLDRGLSTDTQYF
CDR3nt: TGCGCCAGCAGCCCCCTCGACAGGGGCCTCAGCACAGATACGCAGTATTTT
d_gene: TRBD1
j_gene: TRBJ2-3
v_gene: TRBV10-1
abundance: .

CDR3aa: CASGTTEGRAFF
CDR3nt: TGTGCCAGCGGGACTACAGAAGGAAGAGCTTTCTTT
d_gene: .
j_gene: TRBJ1-1
v_gene: TRBV28
abundance: .

CDR3aa: CASSPRGQGSDTQYF
CDR3nt: TGTGCCAGCTCACCAAGGGGACAGGGGTCAGATACGCAGTATTTT
d_gene: TRBD1
j_gene: TRBJ2-3
v_gene: TRBV18
abundance: .

CDR3aa: CASSAGTTGEQYF
CDR3nt: TGTGCCAGCAGCGCCGGGACTACCGGCGAGCAGTACTTC
d_gene: TRBD2
j_gene: TRBJ2-7
v_gene: TRBV9
abundance: .

CDR3aa: CASSPGQVNYGYTF
CDR3nt: TGCGCCAGCAGCCCCGGACAGGTTAACTATGGCTACACCTTC
d_gene: TRBD1
j_gene: TRBJ1-2
v_gene: TRBV5-1
abundance: .

CDR3aa: CASSLADAGRYNEQFF
CDR3nt: TGCGCCAGCAGCTTGGCGGATGCGGGGAGGTACAATGAGCAGTTCTTC
d_gene: .
j_gene: TRBJ2-1
v_gene: TRBV5-1
abundance: .

CDR3aa: CSVEIQGQDYNEQFF
CDR3nt: TGCAGCGTTGAAATACAGGGACAAGACTACAATGAGCAGTTCTTC
d_gene: .
j_gene: TRBJ2-1
v_gene: TRBV29-1
abundance: .

CDR3aa: CASSLGLAGNEQFF
CDR3nt: TGCGCCAGCAGCTTGGGACTAGCGGGAAACGAGCAGTTCTTC
d_gene: TRBD2
j_gene: TRBJ2-1
v_gene: TRBV5-1
abundance: .

CDR3aa: CASSSKDGRYRYNEQFF
CDR3nt: TGTGCCAGCAGCTCAAAGGACGGGAGGTACCGTTACAATGAGCAGTTCTTC
d_gene: TRBD2
j_gene: TRBJ2-1
v_gene: TRBV9
abundance: .

CDR3aa: CASTSGRGYTF
CDR3nt: TGTGCCAGCACCAGCGGGCGCGGCTACACCTTC
d_gene: .
j_gene: TRBJ1-2
v_gene: TRBV9
abundance: .

CDR3aa: CAYQDRGDSSPLHF
CDR3nt: TGTGCCTACCAGGACAGGGGGGACTCGTCACCCCTCCACTTT
d_gene: TRBD1
j_gene: TRBJ1-6
v_gene: TRBV30
abundance: .

CDR3aa: CASSEVGTASNQPQHF
CDR3nt: TGTGCCAGCAGTGAAGTGGGGACAGCAAGCAATCAGCCCCAGCATTTT
d_gene: TRBD1
j_gene: TRBJ1-5
v_gene: TRBV6-1
abundance: .

CDR3aa: CASSYLGGETQYF
CDR3nt: TGTGCCAGCAGTTACCTGGGGGGGGAGACCCAGTACTTC
d_gene: TRBD2
j_gene: TRBJ2-5
v_gene: TRBV2
abundance: once

CDR3aa: CASNGAGYTGELFF
CDR3nt: TGTGCCAGTAACGGCGCAGGTTACACCGGGGAGCTGTTTTTT
d_gene: .
j_gene: TRBJ2-2
v_gene: TRBV19
abundance: .

CDR3aa: CASSGTGGRVQPQHF
CDR3nt: TGCGCCAGCAGTGGGACAGGGGGCCGTGTTCAGCCCCAGCATTTT
d_gene: TRBD1
j_gene: TRBJ1-5
v_gene: TRBV10-1
abundance: few

CDR3aa: CASFSGGWYGYTF
CDR3nt: TGTGCCAGCTTCTCAGGCGGGTGGTATGGCTACACCTTC
d_gene: .
j_gene: TRBJ1-2
v_gene: TRBV28
abundance: .

CDR3aa: CASSPLGGEDGYTF
CDR3nt: TGTGCCAGCTCACCCCTAGGGGGGGAGGATGGCTACACCTTC
d_gene: .
j_gene: TRBJ1-2
v_gene: TRBV18
abundance: .

CDR3aa: CASSQGLAGPDTQYF
CDR3nt: TGTGCCAGCAGCCAGGGACTAGCGGGACCAGATACGCAGTATTTT
d_gene: TRBD2
j_gene: TRBJ2-3
v_gene: TRBV7-9
abundance: .

CDR3aa: CASSYRTIGYEQYF
CDR3nt: TGTGCCAGCAGTTATAGGACAATCGGCTACGAGCAGTACTTC
d_gene: .
j_gene: TRBJ2-7
v_gene: TRBV6-5
abundance: .

CDR3aa: CATSRVGGRSNEQFF
CDR3nt: TGTGCCACCAGCAGAGTGGGCGGGAGGAGCAATGAGCAGTTCTTC
d_gene: TRBD2
j_gene: TRBJ2-1
v_gene: TRBV15
abundance: .